The clone carrying this TCR beta chain was recorded a few times. What it recognizes is unknown. The germline V gene has CDR1 MNHEY and CDR2 SMNVEV (reference sequence). The trim removed 6 bases at V and 1 base at J, leaving 5 bases unmatched. The CDR3 runs to 14 residues. The treatment is: approximately 11-day PBMC culture with coronavirus spike peptide pools or control peptides (ViraFEST assay). Cultured CD4+ T-cell DNA underwent Oncomine TCR Beta short-read sequencing. TCRdb processed the PCR reads anew with MiXCR; each CDR3 protein has one entry. The repertoire holds about 27,000 distinct CDR3 sequences, 62% seen once, with around 16% in the top ten. The entry originates in a study of vaccination and CD4 T cells after COVID-19. About the study: Cells received overlapping spike peptides from SARS-CoV-2, HCoV-NL63, HCoV-OC43 and HCoV-229E as stimulation.

General study results and limits: The appearance of a median roughly 90% of reactive clones in convalescent patients occurred only post-vaccination. Median SARS-CoV-2-reactive clonotype numbers went from 21 to 38; this increase was not significant. Vaccine-specific clones numbering 304 of 307 showed spike mono-reactivity in convalescent patients.

The chain links TRBV27 to TRBJ1-1; 7 bases map to TRBD1. This clonotype was sampled from a human donor who received a COVID-19 vaccine. The material was CD4+ T cells from blood, cultured in vitro, obtained after SARS-CoV-2 vaccination. The CDR3 nucleotides read TGTGCCAGCAGCCCCTACAGGGGGAACACTGAAGCTTTCTTT. This encodes CASSPYRGNTEAFF.